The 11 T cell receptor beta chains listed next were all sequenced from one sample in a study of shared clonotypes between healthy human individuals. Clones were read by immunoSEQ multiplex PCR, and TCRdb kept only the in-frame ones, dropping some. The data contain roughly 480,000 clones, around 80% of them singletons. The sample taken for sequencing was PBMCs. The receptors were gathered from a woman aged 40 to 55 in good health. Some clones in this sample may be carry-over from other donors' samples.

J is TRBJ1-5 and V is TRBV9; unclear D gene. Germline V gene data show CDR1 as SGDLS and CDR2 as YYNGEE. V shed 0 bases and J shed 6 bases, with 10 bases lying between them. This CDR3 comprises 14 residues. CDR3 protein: CASSVGNLGQPQHF. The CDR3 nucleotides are TGTGCCAGCAGCGTAGGCAATCTCGGTCAGCCCCAGCATTTT.

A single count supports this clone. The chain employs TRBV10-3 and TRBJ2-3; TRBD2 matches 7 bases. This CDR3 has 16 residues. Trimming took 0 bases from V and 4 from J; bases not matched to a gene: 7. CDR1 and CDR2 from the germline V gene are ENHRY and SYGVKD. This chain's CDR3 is CAISESLAGVADTQYF. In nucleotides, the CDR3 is TGTGCCATCAGTGAGTCCTTGGCGGGAGTGGCAGATACGCAGTATTTT.

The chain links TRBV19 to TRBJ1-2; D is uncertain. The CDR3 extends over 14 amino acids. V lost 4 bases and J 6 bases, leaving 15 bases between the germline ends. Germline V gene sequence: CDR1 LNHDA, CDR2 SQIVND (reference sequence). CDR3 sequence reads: CASSTRLDWNGYTF. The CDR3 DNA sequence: TGTGCCAGTAGTACCCGATTGGATTGGAATGGCTACACCTTC. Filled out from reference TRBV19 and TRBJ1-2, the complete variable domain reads DGGITQSPKYLFRKEGQNVTLSCEQNLNHDAMYWYRQDPGQGLRLIYYSQIVNDFQKGDIAEGYSVSREKKESFPLTVTSAQKNPTAFYLCASSTRLDWNGYTFGSGTRLTVV.

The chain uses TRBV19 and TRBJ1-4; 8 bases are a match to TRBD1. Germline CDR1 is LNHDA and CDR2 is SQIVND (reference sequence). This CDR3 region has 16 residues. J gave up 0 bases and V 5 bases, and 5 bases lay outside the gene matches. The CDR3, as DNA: TGTGCCAGTAGTTCCCTCAGGGGGCCAACTAATGAAAAACTGTTTTTT. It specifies CASSSLRGPTNEKLFF. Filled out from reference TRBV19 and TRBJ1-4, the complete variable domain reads DGGITQSPKYLFRKEGQNVTLSCEQNLNHDAMYWYRQDPGQGLRLIYYSQIVNDFQKGDIAEGYSVSREKKESFPLTVTSAQKNPTAFYLCASSSLRGPTNEKLFFGSGTQLSVL.

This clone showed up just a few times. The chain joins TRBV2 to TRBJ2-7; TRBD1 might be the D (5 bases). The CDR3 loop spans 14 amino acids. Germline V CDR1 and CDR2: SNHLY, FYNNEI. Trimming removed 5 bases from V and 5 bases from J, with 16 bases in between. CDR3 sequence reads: CASSYSWTPHEQYF. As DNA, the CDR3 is TGTGCCAGCAGTTATTCCTGGACACCCCACGAGCAGTACTTC.

In DNA, the CDR3 is TGTGCCAGTAGCTACGGGGGAGACGAGCAGTACTTC. Protein sequence: CASSYGGDEQYF. V gene TRBV19 combines with J gene TRBJ2-7, with D maybe TRBD2 (6 bases). The CDR3 sequence is 12 residues long. V was shortened by 6 bases and J by 5 bases, with 11 bases between the two germline ends. Germline-derived CDR1 and CDR2 are LNHDA and SQIVND (reference sequence).

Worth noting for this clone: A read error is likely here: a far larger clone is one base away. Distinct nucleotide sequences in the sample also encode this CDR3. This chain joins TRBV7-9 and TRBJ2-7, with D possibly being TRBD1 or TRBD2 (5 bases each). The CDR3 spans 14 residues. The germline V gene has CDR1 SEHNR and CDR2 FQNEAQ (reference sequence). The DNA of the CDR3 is TGTGCCAGCAGCTTAGTAGGGACCAGCTACGAACAGTACTTC. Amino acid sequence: CASSLVGTSYEQYF. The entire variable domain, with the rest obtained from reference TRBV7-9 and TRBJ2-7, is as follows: DTGVSQNPRHKITKRGQNVTFRCDPISEHNRLYWYRQTLGQGPEFLTYFQNEAQLEKSRLLSDRFSAERPKGSFSTLEIQRTEQGDSAMYLCASSLVGTSYEQYFGPGTRLTVT.

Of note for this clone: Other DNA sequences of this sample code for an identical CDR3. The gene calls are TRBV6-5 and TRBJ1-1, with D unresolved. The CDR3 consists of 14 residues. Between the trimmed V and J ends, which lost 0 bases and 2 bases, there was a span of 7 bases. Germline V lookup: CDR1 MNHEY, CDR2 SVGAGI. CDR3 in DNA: TGTGCCAGCAGTTACTCGGGAGGTAACACTGAAGCTTTCTTT. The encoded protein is CASSYSGGNTEAFF.

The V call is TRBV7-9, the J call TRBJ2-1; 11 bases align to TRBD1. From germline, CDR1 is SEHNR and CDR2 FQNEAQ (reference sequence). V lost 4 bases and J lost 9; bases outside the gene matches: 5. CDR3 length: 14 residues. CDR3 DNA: TGTGCCAGCAGCTCTCGGACAGGGGGCCTTGAGCAGTTCTTC. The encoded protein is CASSSRTGGLEQFF.

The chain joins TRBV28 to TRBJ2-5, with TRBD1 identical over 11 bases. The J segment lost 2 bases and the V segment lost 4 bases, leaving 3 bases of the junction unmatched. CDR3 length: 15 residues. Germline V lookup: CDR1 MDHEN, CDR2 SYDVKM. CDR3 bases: TGTGCCAGCAGTTGGGGGACAGGGGGGCAAGAGACCCAGTACTTC. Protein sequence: CASSWGTGGQETQYF.

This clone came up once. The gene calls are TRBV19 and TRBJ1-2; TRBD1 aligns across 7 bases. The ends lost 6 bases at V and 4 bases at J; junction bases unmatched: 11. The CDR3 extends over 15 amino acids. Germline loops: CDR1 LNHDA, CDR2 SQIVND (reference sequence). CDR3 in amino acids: CASSLRPGQLYGYTF. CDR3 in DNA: TGTGCCAGTAGCCTTAGACCGGGACAGCTCTATGGCTACACCTTC. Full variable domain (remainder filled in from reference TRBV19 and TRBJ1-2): DGGITQSPKYLFRKEGQNVTLSCEQNLNHDAMYWYRQDPGQGLRLIYYSQIVNDFQKGDIAEGYSVSREKKESFPLTVTSAQKNPTAFYLCASSLRPGQLYGYTFGSGTRLTVV.